This T cell receptor beta chain was observed in a study of T cell repertoires in cytomegalovirus infection. Study-level information: Evidence of both CMV infection and a matching HLA type came from public TCR beta signatures. General study points: HLA-C-restricted CMV clonotypes gave the most frequent clonotype in two of eight donors. Carriers of CMV plus the relevant HLA were identified by cumulative public TCR beta family frequency.

On this clonotype: Antigen: not known.

Germline CDR1 reads SGHTA; CDR2 reads FQGTGA. There are 16 residues in the CDR3. V was clipped by 3 bases and J by 0 bases; unmatched bases: 2. Via MiXCR, TCRdb re-called the reads, giving one row per CDR3 protein. The table shows hundreds of thousands of distinct CDR3 sequences, with 20% to 25% occurring only once. This chain joins TRBV7-3 and TRBJ2-2, with TRBD1 matching over 9 bases. The receptor was derived from a human donor in good health (CMV status not recorded). Some clones in this sample may be carry-over from other donors' samples. The specimen was CD8+ T cells from PBMCs. The CDR3 DNA follows: TGTGCCAGCAGCTTGGGACAGGGCTCGAACACCGGGGAGCTGTTTTTT. Its translation: CASSLGQGSNTGELFF.